This TCR beta chain was sequenced in a study of T-cell memory formation after mild COVID-19. On the study more broadly: Largely donor-specific sequence clusters came from two donors.

Findings and limits, study-wide: Prior to infection, memory already included some responding clones, suggesting cross-reactive memory joined. Chiefly within CM and EM were the contracting CD4+ clones; CD8+ ones were within EMRA.

Unmatched junction bases numbered 5, after V lost 4 bases and J lost 5 bases. The CDR3 is made up of 14 amino acids. CDR1 MGHRA and CDR2 YSYEKL come from the germline V gene. This clonotype showed up just a few times. The antigen remains undetermined. One entry per CDR3 protein, called by TCRdb with MiXCR from the 5' RACE reads. The sample contains 360,000 or so distinct CDR3 sequences, 28% of which appear only once. Sequencing was carried out using PBMCs or a T cell subset sorted from them (not recorded which). The receptor comes from an adult woman who had mild COVID-19 (a few samples of this study predate the infection). Cell type and time point are not known. V is TRBV4-1 and J is TRBJ2-5, with TRBD2 matching 9 bases. CDR3 coding DNA: TGCGCCAGCAGCCTAGCGGGAGCATGGGAGACCCAGTACTTC. Translation gives CASSLAGAWETQYF.